The 10 T cell receptor beta chains below all came from one sample that was sequenced in a study of CD8+ T cells in alopecia areata. Extracted from the samples, RNA was reverse transcribed into cDNA to serve as the sequencing template. The protocol was immunoSEQ multiplex PCR, while the TCRdb copy is restricted to in-frame clones and leaves out a portion. The sample contains 10,000 to 15,000 clones, 57% of which appear only once. Samples from alopecia areata patients were lesional scalp punch biopsies and peripheral blood. Material for sequencing was skin. These receptors were collected from a human donor with alopecia areata.

This clone is large within its sample. The chain is built from TRBV14 and TRBJ2-2, with D possibly TRBD2 on 5 matching bases. The CDR3 loop spans 17 amino acids. V lost 2 bases and J 4 bases, leaving 17 bases between the germline ends. Germline V lookup: CDR1 SGHDN, CDR2 FVKESK. This chain's CDR3 is CASSQSLGFGGTGELFF. The DNA for the CDR3 is TGTGCCAGCAGCCAATCCCTCGGTTTTGGAGGCACCGGGGAGCTGTTTTTT. The full variable domain, in which reference TRBV14 and TRBJ2-2 provide the parts outside the CDR3, is EAGVTQFPSHSVIEKGQTVTLRCDPISGHDNLYWYRRVMGKEIKFLLHFVKESKQDESGMPNNRFLAERTGGTYSTLKVQPAELEDSGVYFCASSQSLGFGGTGELFFGEGSRLTVL.

The genes are TRBV7-9 and TRBJ1-1; no firm D call. Trimming removed 3 bases from V and 6 bases from J, with 14 bases in between. Germline assignment: CDR1 SEHNR and CDR2 FQNEAQ (reference sequence). The CDR3 is 14 amino acids. The CDR3 DNA is TGTGCCAGCAGCTTTTCCGCGGGTGGTCCTGAAGCTTTCTTT. It translates to CASSFSAGGPEAFF. Based on the CDR3 plus reference TRBV7-9 and TRBJ1-1, the full variable domain is DTGVSQNPRHKITKRGQNVTFRCDPISEHNRLYWYRQTLGQGPEFLTYFQNEAQLEKSRLLSDRFSAERPKGSFSTLEIQRTEQGDSAMYLCASSFSAGGPEAFFGQGTRLTVV.

In its sample, this clone was seen a few times. The chain has TRBV4-1 and TRBJ2-2, with D perhaps matching TRBD1 (9 bases). CDR3 length: 20 residues. CDR1 and CDR2 (germline): MGHRA, YSYEKL. The ends were cut back, 1 base at V and 3 bases at J, with 24 bases in the middle. CDR3 residues: CASSQVHRGLAGTDTGELFF. In DNA form, the CDR3 reads TGCGCCAGCAGCCAAGTCCACAGGGGGCTAGCGGGCACAGACACCGGGGAGCTGTTTTTT.

The chain carries TRBV6-5 and TRBJ1-5; tentative D call: TRBD1 (5 bases). This CDR3 region has 16 residues. The V end was cut by 6 bases, the J end by 2 bases, with 17 bases between. The germline V gene encodes CDR1 MNHEY and CDR2 SVGAGI. DNA for the CDR3: TGTGCCAGCAGCTACCGAAAAATAGGGGGCAATCAGCCCCAGCATTTT. Its translation is CASSYRKIGGNQPQHF.

In its sample, this clone was seen a few times. V and J are TRBV11-3 and TRBJ2-3; no reliable D call. The CDR3 sequence is 15 residues long. CDR1 and CDR2 (germline): SGHNT, YENEEA. Trimming removed 0 bases at V and 6 bases at J, with 13 bases between. Here the CDR3 DNA reads TGTGCCAGCAGCTTAGATAGTACAAACCTCGATACGCAGTATTTT. It specifies CASSLDSTNLDTQYF.

This clone occurred once. The chain uses TRBV28 and TRBJ2-7; no clear D. V was trimmed by 5 bases and J by 9 bases, leaving 14 bases between them. The CDR3 spans 12 residues. Germline V gene data show CDR1 as MDHEN and CDR2 as SYDVKM. CDR3 bases: TGTGCCAGCAGTACTCCTGGGTCTGGGCAGTACTTC. Translating it yields CASSTPGSGQYF.

The rearrangement uses TRBV7-2 and TRBJ2-3, with 7 bases lining up with TRBD2. Germline CDR1 SGHTA, CDR2 FQGNSA. The CDR3 covers 15 residues. With V trimmed by 2 bases and J by 1 base, 3 bases remained unmatched. CDR3 sequence reads: CASSLYAGGTDTQYF. Here the CDR3 DNA reads TGTGCCAGCAGCTTATACGCGGGGGGCACAGATACGCAGTATTTT.

The V call is TRBV5-1, the J call TRBJ2-1; 9 bases fit TRBD2. V trimming: 2 bases; J trimming: 6 bases; junction bases outside the gene matches: 6. CDR3 length: 15 amino acids. In germline, CDR1 is SGHRS, CDR2 YFSETQ. The CDR3 here is CASSFSGSVLNEQFF. CDR3 in DNA: TGCGCCAGCAGCTTTAGCGGGAGTGTTCTCAATGAGCAGTTCTTC. Using reference TRBV5-1 and TRBJ2-1 for the parts outside the CDR3, the full variable domain is KAGVTQTPRYLIKTRGQQVTLSCSPISGHRSVSWYQQTPGQGLQFLFEYFSETQRNKGNFPGRFSGRQFSNSRSEMNVSTLELGDSALYLCASSFSGSVLNEQFFGPGTRLTVL.

The chain combines TRBV7-9 with TRBJ2-7; 7 bases agree with TRBD2. Germline V gene sequence: CDR1 SEHNR, CDR2 FQNEAQ (reference sequence). J gave up 6 bases and V 5 bases, and 13 bases lay outside the gene matches. The CDR3 runs 15 residues. CDR3 region: CASSQAGTILREQYF. In DNA form, the CDR3 reads TGTGCCAGCAGCCAGGCCGGGACTATCCTACGCGAGCAGTACTTC.

This clone was detected a few times. V and J are TRBV19 and TRBJ2-7; TRBD2 aligns across 7 bases. The CDR3 extends over 14 amino acids. J was trimmed by 2 bases and V by 5 bases; bases with no gene match: 6. CDR1 and CDR2 (germline): LNHDA, SQIVND (reference sequence). The DNA for the CDR3 is TGTGCCAGTAGTTCCACCGGGACTACCTACGAGCAGTACTTC. It translates to CASSSTGTTYEQYF.